Included here is one T cell receptor (beta chain) sequence, with context. Its antigen is not identified. The data were taken from a study of shared clonotypes between healthy human individuals. Clones were sequenced by immunoSEQ multiplex PCR, and TCRdb holds only the in-frame ones, with some missing. The table includes millions of clones, about 93% detected once. Notes on the study in general: A handful of donors had roughly 5.2% of their naive CD4 clonotypes in common.

This CDR3 contains 15 residues. Trimming took off 7 bases at V and 1 base at J, with 14 bases between the two ends. CDR1 is MNHEY, CDR2 SVGAGI, per germline. The naive CD8 population came from CD45RO-negative cells selected for CCR7, without terminally differentiated effector memory CD45RA+ cells. Sequenced sample: naive CD8+ T cells from PBMCs. The source of this sequence is a man between 18 and 35 years old in good health. Some clones in this sample may be carry-over from other donors' samples. This rearrangement joins TRBV6-5 to TRBJ2-1; weak D call: TRBD1 (5 bases). In DNA form, the CDR3 reads TGTGCCAGCAATCCAGGGATGGGGTCCTACAATGAGCAGTTCTTC. The encoded protein is CASNPGMGSYNEQFF.